This T cell receptor (beta chain) was found in a study of T-cell memory formation after mild COVID-19. Study details: TCR clustering was largely donor specific. General study results and limits: That cross-reactive memory joined was suggested by some responding clones appearing in pre-infection memory. CD4+ contracting clones were mainly CM and EM; CD8+ ones, EMRA.

Concerning this clonotype: Its antigen remains unidentified.

Germline lookup yields CDR1 LNHDA and CDR2 SQIVND (reference sequence). J gave up 3 bases and V 6 bases, and 17 bases lay outside the gene matches. This CDR3 is 17 amino acids long. MiXCR, run by TCRdb on the 5' RACE reads, gives a single entry per CDR3 protein. Counted here are 200,000 or so distinct CDR3 sequences, 16% occurring once; the ten biggest clones make up under 2.5%. The sequence was obtained from an adult woman who had mild COVID-19 (a few samples of this study predate the infection). Cell type and time point are not known. The gene calls are TRBV19 and TRBJ2-7; 7 bases fit TRBD2. The source material was PBMCs or a T cell subset sorted from them (not recorded which). The CDR3 DNA reads as TGTGCCAGTAGCGACCTAGGCCGGGTGACGGGGGGCTACGAGCAGTACTTC. It yields the protein CASSDLGRVTGGYEQYF.